The sequence of this T cell receptor beta chain was determined in a study of cytomegalovirus exposure and HLA in healthy donors. Study in general: For the approximately 410 genotyped donors, 65% to 90% fell within the Caucasian-associated ancestry cluster.

Points on this clone: Its antigen is unidentified.

Broader study findings: The authors later found TCR association rates varying by HLA locus, with DRB1 most and HLA-C fewest. Association of approximately 16,000 TCR beta sequences with HLA alleles was found at 0.05 false discovery rate in a later analysis.

13 Jbeta primers and 60 Vbeta primers were used for the PCR. Original handling: Counted up in a later analysis, unique TCR beta chains came to some 80 million, with around 12 million shared. Repertoires were generated with immunoSEQ multiplex PCR, while TCRdb's copy carries only in-frame clones and drops some. Clone size and the V and J calls come from that table; the DNA yielded D and trimming. The top ten hold approximately 6.3% of the sample, which has 100,000 to 150,000 clones, 65% to 75% seen once. The receptor comes from a man aged 35 to 55 in good health and CMV-seropositive. The sample comprised PBMCs.

The CDR3 DNA reads TGTGCCAGTAGTATTGGGGCGACTAACTATGGCTACACCTTC. This sequence encodes CASSIGATNYGYTF. The chain is built from TRBV19 and TRBJ1-2; a weak D match, TRBD1 (5 bases). Trimming cost V 3 bases and J 0 bases, with 8 bases left between them. CDR3 length equals 14 residues. Germline V CDR1 and CDR2: LNHDA, SQIVND (reference sequence).